This passage covers 14 T cell receptor beta chains from one sample sequenced in a study of T cells in Graves' hyperthyroidism and ophthalmopathy. Using RNA transcripts as the source, TCR beta CDR3 regions were amplified. The HTBI primer set drove a first-round RT-PCR of the TCR CDR3. TCRdb redid the calling of the multiplex PCR reads with MiXCR, one entry per CDR3 protein. The sample yields 600,000 to 700,000 distinct CDR3 sequences, 45% seen once. Sequenced material: peripheral blood or thyroid tissue (not recorded which). These receptors all come from an adult man with Graves' disease, either hyperthyroidism or ophthalmopathy (not recorded which).

This clonotype was seen many times. The chain is built from TRBV10-3 and TRBJ2-5; no reliable D call. CDR1 and CDR2 (germline): ENHRY, SYGVKD. CDR3 length: 14 amino acids. Trimming took off 0 bases at V and 2 bases at J, with 7 bases between the two ends. The chain's CDR3 is CAISESADQETQYF. CDR3 bases: TGTGCCATCAGTGAGTCGGCCGATCAAGAGACCCAGTACTTC.

V and J are TRBV29-1 and TRBJ1-2; 7 bases line up with TRBD1. CDR3 size: 12 residues. Germline V gives CDR1 SQVTM, CDR2 ANQGSEA. The V segment lost 7 bases and the J segment 9 bases; nucleotides outside the gene matches: 11. The CDR3 sequence is CSGTMTGSSYTF. The CDR3, as DNA: TGCAGCGGGACAATGACAGGGTCGAGCTACACCTTC. Full variable domain (remainder filled in from reference TRBV29-1 and TRBJ1-2): SAVISQKPSRDICQRGTSLTIQCQVDSQVTMMFWYRQQPGQSLTLIATANQGSEATYESGFVIDKFPISRPNLTFSTLTVSNMSPEDSSIYLCSGTMTGSSYTFGSGTRLTVV.

The gene calls are TRBV25-1 and TRBJ2-6; 8 positions agree with TRBD1. This CDR3 comprises 18 residues. Germline V gene lookup returns CDR1 MGHDK and CDR2 SYGVNS. Trimming removed 4 bases from V and 4 bases from J; junction bases left unmatched: 12. The CDR3 reads CASSGSGGAGDGANVLTF. CDR3 in DNA: TGTGCCAGCAGTGGTTCAGGGGGCGCCGGTGACGGGGCCAACGTCCTGACTTTC.

The CDR3 nucleotides read TGTGCCAGCAGCTTAGGGTTAGGATCTTACACTGAAGCTTTCTTT. Amino acids: CASSLGLGSYTEAFF. The rearrangement links TRBV7-2 to TRBJ1-1; D is uncertain. V was shortened by 1 base and J by 3 bases, with 12 bases between the two germline ends. The CDR3 covers 15 residues. Germline V lookup: CDR1 SGHTA, CDR2 FQGNSA. Drawing the rest from reference TRBV7-2 and TRBJ1-1, the complete variable domain is GAGVSQSPSNKVTEKGKDVELRCDPISGHTALYWYRQSLGQGLEFLIYFQGNSAPDKSGLPSDRFSAERTGGSVSTLTIQRTQQEDSAVYLCASSLGLGSYTEAFFGQGTRLTVV.

This rearrangement joins TRBV10-3 to TRBJ1-1, with D possibly being TRBD1 (6 bases). Germline assignment: CDR1 ENHRY and CDR2 SYGVKD. This CDR3 has 14 amino acids. Between the trimmed V and J ends, which lost 6 bases and 0 bases, there was a span of 11 bases. The CDR3: CAIREGGMNTEAFF. The CDR3, as DNA: TGTGCCATCAGGGAGGGGGGAATGAACACTGAAGCTTTCTTT.

This clonotype was found many times. CDR3 sequence reads: CAIRSGLRAFF. In DNA form, the CDR3 reads TGTGCCATCAGATCCGGGCTCCGAGCTTTCTTT. The chain is built from TRBV10-3 and TRBJ1-1; D unclear. Germline V gene lookup returns CDR1 ENHRY and CDR2 SYGVKD. The CDR3 runs 11 residues. Between the trimmed V and J ends, which lost 6 bases and 10 bases, there was a span of 12 bases.

The chain uses TRBV19 and TRBJ2-7; possible D gene TRBD2, 6 bases. The V gene lost 9 bases and the J gene lost 0 bases, with 15 bases spanning the gap. CDR1 and CDR2 (germline): LNHDA, SQIVND (reference sequence). The CDR3 length is 14 residues. The CDR3 protein is CASSGTPSSYEQYF. DNA for the CDR3: TGTGCCAGCTCCGGGACTCCAAGCTCCTACGAGCAGTACTTC.

The gene calls are TRBV12-3 or TRBV12-4 and TRBJ2-5, with 8 bases aligning to TRBD2. The CDR3 totals 18 residues. Losses at the gene ends were 3 bases for V and 1 base for J; bases not matched to a gene: 13. For the CDR3, the DNA is TGTGCCAGCAGTTTCTTTTCTGTCGGCGGGGGGACCCAAGAGACCCAGTACTTC. It codes for CASSFFSVGGGTQETQYF.

The chain is built from TRBV20-1 and TRBJ1-6; D ambiguous. The CDR3 loop spans 14 amino acids. V dropped 4 bases and J dropped 0 bases, with 7 bases sitting between them. Germline CDR1 is DFQATT and CDR2 is SNEGSKA (reference sequence). CDR3 sequence reads: CSAIRVSYNSPLHF. The DNA for the CDR3 is TGCAGTGCTATTAGGGTCTCCTATAATTCACCCCTCCACTTT.

V and J are TRBV2 and TRBJ1-1; D is uncertain. The germline V gene encodes CDR1 SNHLY and CDR2 FYNNEI. The CDR3 is 13 residues long. V was clipped by 8 bases and J by 4 bases, with 14 bases between them. CDR3 residues: CASSQTRGTEAFF. CDR3 DNA sequence: TGTGCCAGCTCCCAAACACGAGGCACTGAAGCTTTCTTT.

This chain uses TRBV6-2 or TRBV6-3 with TRBJ1-3; maybe TRBD1 (6 bases). V dropped 0 bases and J dropped 0 bases, with 9 bases sitting between them. This CDR3 has 16 residues. Per the germline V gene, CDR1 is MNHEY and CDR2 is SVGEGT. The chain's CDR3 is CASSYSRGGSGNTIYF. The CDR3 DNA reads as TGTGCCAGCAGTTACTCGAGAGGGGGCTCTGGAAACACCATATATTTT.

CDR3 sequence (DNA): TGTGCCAGCAGCTTGGCCCAGGAGGGAGGGGTTGGCTACACCTTC. Translated, it gives CASSLAQEGGVGYTF. The chain links TRBV5-4 to TRBJ1-2; D possibly corresponds to TRBD1 (5 bases). V lost 0 bases and J 7 bases, leaving 16 bases between the germline ends. The CDR3 consists of 15 residues. Germline V gives CDR1 SGHNT, CDR2 YYREEE (reference sequence).

This clonotype was counted at least ten times. The chain carries TRBV7-2 and TRBJ2-7; tentative D call: TRBD1 (7 bases). V lost 0 bases to trimming and J lost 7 bases, with 13 bases between them. This CDR3 contains 14 residues. CDR1 is SGHTA, CDR2 FQGNSA, per germline. The CDR3 spells CASSLARGQREQYF. DNA for the CDR3: TGTGCCAGCAGCTTAGCGCGGGGACAGAGAGAGCAGTACTTC.

This clonotype was picked up many times. The chain combines TRBV7-2 with TRBJ1-2; the match to TRBD1 covers 7 bases. The CDR3 has 15 residues. The V and J ends lost 4 bases and 0 bases, in that order; junction bases with no gene match: 5. Germline V gene data show CDR1 as SGHTA and CDR2 as FQGNSA. The CDR3, as DNA: TGTGCCAGCAGCTCGACGGGACAGACTAACTATGGCTACACCTTC. Translation gives CASSSTGQTNYGYTF.